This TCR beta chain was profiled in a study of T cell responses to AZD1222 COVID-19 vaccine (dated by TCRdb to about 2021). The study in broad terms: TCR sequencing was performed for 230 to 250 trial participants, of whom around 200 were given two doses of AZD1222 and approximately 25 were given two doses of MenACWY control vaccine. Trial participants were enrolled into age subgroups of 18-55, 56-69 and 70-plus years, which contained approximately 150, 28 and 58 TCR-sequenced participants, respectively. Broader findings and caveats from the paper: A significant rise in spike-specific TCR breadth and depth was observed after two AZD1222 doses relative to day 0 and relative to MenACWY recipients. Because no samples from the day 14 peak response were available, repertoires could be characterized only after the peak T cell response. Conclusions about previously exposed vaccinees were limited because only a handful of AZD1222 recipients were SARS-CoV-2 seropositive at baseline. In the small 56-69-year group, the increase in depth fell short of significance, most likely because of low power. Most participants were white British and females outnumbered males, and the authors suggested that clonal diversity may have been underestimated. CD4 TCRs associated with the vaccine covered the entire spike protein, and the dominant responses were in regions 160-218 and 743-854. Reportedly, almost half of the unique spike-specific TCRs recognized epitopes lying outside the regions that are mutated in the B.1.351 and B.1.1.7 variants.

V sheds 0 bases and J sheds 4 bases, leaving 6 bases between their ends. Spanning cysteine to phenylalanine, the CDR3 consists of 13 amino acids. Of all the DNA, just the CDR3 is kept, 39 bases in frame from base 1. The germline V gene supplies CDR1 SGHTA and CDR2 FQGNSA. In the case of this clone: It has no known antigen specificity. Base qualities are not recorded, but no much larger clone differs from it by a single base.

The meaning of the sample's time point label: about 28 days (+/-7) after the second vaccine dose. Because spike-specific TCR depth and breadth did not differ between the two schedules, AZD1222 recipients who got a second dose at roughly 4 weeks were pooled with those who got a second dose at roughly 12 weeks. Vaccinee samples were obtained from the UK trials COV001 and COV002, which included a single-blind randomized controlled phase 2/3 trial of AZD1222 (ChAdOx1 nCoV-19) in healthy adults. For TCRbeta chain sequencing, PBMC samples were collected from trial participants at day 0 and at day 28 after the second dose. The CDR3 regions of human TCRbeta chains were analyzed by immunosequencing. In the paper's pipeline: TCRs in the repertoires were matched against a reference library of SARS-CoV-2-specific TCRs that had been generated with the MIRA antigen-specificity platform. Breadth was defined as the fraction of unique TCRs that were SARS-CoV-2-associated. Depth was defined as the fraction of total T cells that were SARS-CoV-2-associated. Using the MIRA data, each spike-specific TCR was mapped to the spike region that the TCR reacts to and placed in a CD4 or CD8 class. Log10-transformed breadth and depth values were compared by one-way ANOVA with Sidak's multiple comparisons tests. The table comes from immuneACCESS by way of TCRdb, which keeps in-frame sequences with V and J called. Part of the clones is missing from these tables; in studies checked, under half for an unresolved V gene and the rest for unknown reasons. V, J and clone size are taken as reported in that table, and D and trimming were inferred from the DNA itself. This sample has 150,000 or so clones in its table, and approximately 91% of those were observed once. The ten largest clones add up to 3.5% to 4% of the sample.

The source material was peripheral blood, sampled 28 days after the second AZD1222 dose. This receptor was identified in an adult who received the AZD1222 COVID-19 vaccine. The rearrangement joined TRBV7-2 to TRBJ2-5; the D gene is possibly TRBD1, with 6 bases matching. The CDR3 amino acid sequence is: CASSLATGETQYF. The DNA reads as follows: TGTGCCAGCAGCTTAGCGACAGGAGAGACCCAGTACTTC.